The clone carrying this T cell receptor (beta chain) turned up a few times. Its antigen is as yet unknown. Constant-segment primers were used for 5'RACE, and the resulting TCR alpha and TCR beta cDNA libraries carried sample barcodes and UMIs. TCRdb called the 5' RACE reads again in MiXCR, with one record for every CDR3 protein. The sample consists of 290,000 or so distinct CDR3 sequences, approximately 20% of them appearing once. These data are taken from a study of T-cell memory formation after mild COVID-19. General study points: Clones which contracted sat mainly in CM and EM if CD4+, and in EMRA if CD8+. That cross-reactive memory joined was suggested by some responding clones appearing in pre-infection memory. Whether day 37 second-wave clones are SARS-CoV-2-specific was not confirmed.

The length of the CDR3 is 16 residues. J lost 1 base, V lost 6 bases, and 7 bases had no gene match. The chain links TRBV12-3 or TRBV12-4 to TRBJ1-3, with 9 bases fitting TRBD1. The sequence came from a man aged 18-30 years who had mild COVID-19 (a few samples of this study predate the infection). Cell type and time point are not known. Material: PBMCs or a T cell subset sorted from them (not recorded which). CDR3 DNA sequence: TGTGCCAGCAGCCAGGGGACAGGGCGATCTGGAAACACCATATATTTT. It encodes CASSQGTGRSGNTIYF.